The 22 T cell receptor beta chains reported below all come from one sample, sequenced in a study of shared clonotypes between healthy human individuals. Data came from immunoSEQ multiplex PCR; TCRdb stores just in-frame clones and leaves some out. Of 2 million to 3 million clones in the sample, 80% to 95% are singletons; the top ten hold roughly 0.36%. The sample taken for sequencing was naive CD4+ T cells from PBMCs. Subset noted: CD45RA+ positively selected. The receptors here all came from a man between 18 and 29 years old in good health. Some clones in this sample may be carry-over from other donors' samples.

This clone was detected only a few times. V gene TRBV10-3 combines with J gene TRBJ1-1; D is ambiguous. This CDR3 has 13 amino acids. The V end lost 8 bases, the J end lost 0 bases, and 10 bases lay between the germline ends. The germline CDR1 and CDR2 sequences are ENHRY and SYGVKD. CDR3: CAIVNSMNTEAFF. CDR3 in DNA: TGTGCCATCGTGAACAGTATGAACACTGAAGCTTTCTTT.

The CDR3 bases are TGCGCCAGCAAGGAGCGGGAGGTCACAGATACGCAGTATTTT. This gives the protein CASKEREVTDTQYF. V is TRBV5-1 and J is TRBJ2-3; 9 nucleotides agree with TRBD2. Germline V gene sequence: CDR1 SGHRS, CDR2 YFSETQ. V was pared by 6 bases and J by 2 bases, with 4 bases of the junction left unmatched. This CDR3 is built from 14 residues.

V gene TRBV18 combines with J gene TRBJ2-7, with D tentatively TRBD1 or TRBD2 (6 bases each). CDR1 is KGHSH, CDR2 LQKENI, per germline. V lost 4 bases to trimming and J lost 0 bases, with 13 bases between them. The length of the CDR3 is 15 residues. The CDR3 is CASSLGGQDSYEQYF. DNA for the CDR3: TGTGCCAGCTCACTCGGGGGCCAAGACTCCTACGAGCAGTACTTC.

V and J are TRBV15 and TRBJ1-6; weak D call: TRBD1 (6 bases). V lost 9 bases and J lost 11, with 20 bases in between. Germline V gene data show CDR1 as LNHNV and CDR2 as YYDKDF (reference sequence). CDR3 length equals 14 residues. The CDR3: CATGFDRLSTPLHF. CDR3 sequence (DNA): TGTGCCACGGGATTCGACAGGCTCTCGACACCCCTCCACTTT. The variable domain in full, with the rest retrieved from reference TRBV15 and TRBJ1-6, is DAMVIQNPRYQVTQFGKPVTLSCSQTLNHNVMYWYQQKSSQAPKLLFHYYDKDFNNEADTPDNFQSRRPNTSFCFLDIRSPGLGDTAMYLCATGFDRLSTPLHFGNGTRLTVT.

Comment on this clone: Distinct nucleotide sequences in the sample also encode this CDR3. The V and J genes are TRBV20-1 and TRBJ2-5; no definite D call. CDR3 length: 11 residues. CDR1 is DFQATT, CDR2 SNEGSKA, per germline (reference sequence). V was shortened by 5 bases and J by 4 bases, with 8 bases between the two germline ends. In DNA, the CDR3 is TGCAGTGCTTACAGAGGAGAGACCCAGTACTTC. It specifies CSAYRGETQYF.

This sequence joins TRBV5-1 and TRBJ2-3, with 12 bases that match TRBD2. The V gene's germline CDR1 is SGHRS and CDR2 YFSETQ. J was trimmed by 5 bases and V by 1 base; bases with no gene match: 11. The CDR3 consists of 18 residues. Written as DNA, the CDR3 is TGCGCCAGCAGCTTGACGAACCTAGCGGGAGGGCCAGGAGATACGCAGTATTTT. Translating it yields CASSLTNLAGGPGDTQYF.

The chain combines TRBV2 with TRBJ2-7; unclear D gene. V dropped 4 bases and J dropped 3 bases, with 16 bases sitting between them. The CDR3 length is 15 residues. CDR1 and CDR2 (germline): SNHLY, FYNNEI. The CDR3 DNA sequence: TGTGCCAGCAGTGTTACCCCCGGAGTGTACTACGAGCAGTACTTC. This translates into CASSVTPGVYYEQYF.

CDR3 nucleotides: TGCAGCGTTGGGACCGCGGATCAGCCCCAGCATTTT. It yields the protein CSVGTADQPQHF. This rearrangement joins TRBV29-1 to TRBJ1-5; the D is unclear. The CDR3 is 12 residues long. The ends were cut back, 4 bases at V and 5 bases at J, with 9 bases in the middle. Germline CDR1 SQVTM, CDR2 ANQGSEA. The full variable domain, with the rest looked up from reference TRBV29-1 and TRBJ1-5, is SAVISQKPSRDICQRGTSLTIQCQVDSQVTMMFWYRQQPGQSLTLIATANQGSEATYESGFVIDKFPISRPNLTFSTLTVSNMSPEDSSIYLCSVGTADQPQHFGDGTRLSIL.

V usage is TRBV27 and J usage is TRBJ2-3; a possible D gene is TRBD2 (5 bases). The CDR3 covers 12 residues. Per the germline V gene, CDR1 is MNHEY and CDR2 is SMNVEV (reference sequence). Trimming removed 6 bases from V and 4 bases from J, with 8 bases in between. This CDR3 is CASRGGADTQYF. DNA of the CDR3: TGTGCCAGCAGAGGAGGCGCAGATACGCAGTATTTT.

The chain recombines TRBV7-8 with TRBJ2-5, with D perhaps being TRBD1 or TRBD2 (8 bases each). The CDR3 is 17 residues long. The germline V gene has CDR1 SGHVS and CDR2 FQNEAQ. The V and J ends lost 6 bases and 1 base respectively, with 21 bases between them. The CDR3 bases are TGTGCCAGCAGACGGGGGGGTGGGACAGGATCCCAAGAGACCCAGTACTTC. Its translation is CASRRGGGTGSQETQYF.

The chain's CDR3 is CASSLFSGTDEQYF. The CDR3 nucleotides are TGTGCCAGCAGCTTGTTCAGCGGGACCGACGAGCAGTACTTC. The chain joins TRBV5-4 to TRBJ2-7; 7 nucleotides agree with TRBD2. The CDR3 has 14 residues. Trimming took 1 base from V and 5 from J; bases not matched to a gene: 6. Germline V gene lookup returns CDR1 SGHNT and CDR2 YYREEE (reference sequence).

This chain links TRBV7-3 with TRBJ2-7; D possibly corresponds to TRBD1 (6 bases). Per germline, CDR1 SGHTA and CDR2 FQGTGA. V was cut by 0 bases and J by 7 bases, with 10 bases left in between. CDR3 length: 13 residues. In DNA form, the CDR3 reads TGTGCCAGCAGCTTAACGCCCCAGGGGGAGCAGTACTTC. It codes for CASSLTPQGEQYF.

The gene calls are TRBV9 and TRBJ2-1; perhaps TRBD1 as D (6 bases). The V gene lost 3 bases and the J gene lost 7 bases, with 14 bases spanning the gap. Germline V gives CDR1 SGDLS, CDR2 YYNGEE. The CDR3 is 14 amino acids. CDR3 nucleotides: TGTGCCAGCAGCGCGAGATGGACAGTTAATGAGCAGTTCTTC. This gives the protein CASSARWTVNEQFF.

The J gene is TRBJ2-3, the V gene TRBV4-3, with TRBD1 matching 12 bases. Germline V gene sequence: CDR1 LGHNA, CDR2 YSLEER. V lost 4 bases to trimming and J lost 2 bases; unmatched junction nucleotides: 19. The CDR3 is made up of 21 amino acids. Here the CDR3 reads CASSLSPRDRGRVSFTDTQYF. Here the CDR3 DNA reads TGCGCCAGCAGCCTCAGTCCCCGGGACAGGGGGCGAGTTTCCTTCACAGATACGCAGTATTTT.

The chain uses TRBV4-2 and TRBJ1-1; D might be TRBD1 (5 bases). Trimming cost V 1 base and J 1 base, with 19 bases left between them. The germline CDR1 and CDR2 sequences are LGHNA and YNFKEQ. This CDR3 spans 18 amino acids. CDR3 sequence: CASSQVDYGAWRNTEAFF. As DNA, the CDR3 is TGTGCCAGCAGCCAAGTGGATTACGGGGCCTGGAGGAACACTGAAGCTTTCTTT.

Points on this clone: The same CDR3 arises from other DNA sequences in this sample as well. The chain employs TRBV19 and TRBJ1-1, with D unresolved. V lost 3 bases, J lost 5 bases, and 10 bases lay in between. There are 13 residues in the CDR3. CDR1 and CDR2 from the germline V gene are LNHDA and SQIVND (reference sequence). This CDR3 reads CASSIGDGTEAFF. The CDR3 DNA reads TGTGCCAGTAGTATCGGGGATGGGACTGAAGCTTTCTTT.

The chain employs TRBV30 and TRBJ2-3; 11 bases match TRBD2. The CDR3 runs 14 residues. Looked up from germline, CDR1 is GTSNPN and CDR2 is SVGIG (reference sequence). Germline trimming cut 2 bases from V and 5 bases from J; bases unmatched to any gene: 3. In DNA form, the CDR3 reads TGTGCCTGGAGTCTAGGACTAGCGGGAGATACGCAGTATTTT. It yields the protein CAWSLGLAGDTQYF. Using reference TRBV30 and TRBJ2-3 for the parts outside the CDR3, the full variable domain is SQTIHQWPATLVQPVGSPLSLECTVEGTSNPNLYWYRQAAGRGLQLLFYSVGIGQISSEVPQNLSASRPQDRQFILSSKKLLLSDSGFYLCAWSLGLAGDTQYFGPGTRLTVL.

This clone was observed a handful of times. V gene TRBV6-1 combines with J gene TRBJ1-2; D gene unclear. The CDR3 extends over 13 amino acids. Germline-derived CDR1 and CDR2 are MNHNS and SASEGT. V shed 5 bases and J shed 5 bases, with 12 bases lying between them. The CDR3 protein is CASSPEGGYGYTF. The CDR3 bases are TGTGCCAGCAGTCCAGAGGGAGGTTATGGCTACACCTTC.

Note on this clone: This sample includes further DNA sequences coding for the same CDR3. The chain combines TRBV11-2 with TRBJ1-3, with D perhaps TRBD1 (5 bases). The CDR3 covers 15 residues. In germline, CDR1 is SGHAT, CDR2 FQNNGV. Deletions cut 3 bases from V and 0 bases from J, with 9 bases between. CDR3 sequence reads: CASSLGRSSGNTIYF. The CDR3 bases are TGTGCCAGCAGCTTGGGACGGAGCTCTGGAAACACCATATATTTT.

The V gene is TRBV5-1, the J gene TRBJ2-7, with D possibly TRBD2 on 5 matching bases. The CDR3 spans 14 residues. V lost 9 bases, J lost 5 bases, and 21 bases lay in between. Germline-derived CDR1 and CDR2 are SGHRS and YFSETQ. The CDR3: CATREGQTWDEQYF. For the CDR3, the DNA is TGCGCCACCCGAGAGGGCCAGACGTGGGACGAGCAGTACTTC. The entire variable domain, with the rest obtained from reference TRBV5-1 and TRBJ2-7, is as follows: KAGVTQTPRYLIKTRGQQVTLSCSPISGHRSVSWYQQTPGQGLQFLFEYFSETQRNKGNFPGRFSGRQFSNSRSEMNVSTLELGDSALYLCATREGQTWDEQYFGPGTRLTVT.

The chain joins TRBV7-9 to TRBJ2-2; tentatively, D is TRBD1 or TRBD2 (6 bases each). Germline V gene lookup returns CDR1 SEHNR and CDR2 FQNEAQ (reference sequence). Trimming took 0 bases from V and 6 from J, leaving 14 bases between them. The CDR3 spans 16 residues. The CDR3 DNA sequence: TGTGCCAGCAGCTTAGCGGCGGGACAAGGGGCCGGGGAGCTGTTTTTT. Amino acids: CASSLAAGQGAGELFF.

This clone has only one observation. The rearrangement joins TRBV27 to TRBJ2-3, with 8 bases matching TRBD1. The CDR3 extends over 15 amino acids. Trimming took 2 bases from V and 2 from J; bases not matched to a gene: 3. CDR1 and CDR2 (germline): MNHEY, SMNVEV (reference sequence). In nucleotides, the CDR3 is TGTGCCAGCAGTTTACAGGGGGCTGTCACAGATACGCAGTATTTT. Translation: CASSLQGAVTDTQYF.